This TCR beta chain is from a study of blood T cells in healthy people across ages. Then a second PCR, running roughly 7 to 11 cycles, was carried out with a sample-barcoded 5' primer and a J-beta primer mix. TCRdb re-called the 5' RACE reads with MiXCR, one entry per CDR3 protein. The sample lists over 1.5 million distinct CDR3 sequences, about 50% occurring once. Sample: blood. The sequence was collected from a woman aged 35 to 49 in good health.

CDR3 sequence: CASRGVGGSTDTQYF. CDR3 sequence (DNA): TGTGCCAGCAGGGGAGTGGGGGGCAGCACAGATACGCAGTATTTT. The chain recombines TRBV12-3 or TRBV12-4 with TRBJ2-3, with D perhaps given as TRBD1 or TRBD2 (6 bases each). With 6 bases removed from V and 0 bases from J, the gap between germline ends came to 13 bases. The CDR3 consists of 15 residues.